These T cell receptor beta chains were read from a single sample in a study of T cell responses to AZD1222 COVID-19 vaccine. Sequencing used immunoSEQ multiplex PCR; TCRdb keeps in-frame clones, though not all of them. The sample lists approximately 130,000 clones, 93% occurring once. The specimen was peripheral blood, collected on day 0 of AZD1222 vaccination. The receptors were gathered from an adult in good health. Both conserved end residues are part of each CDR3. A D gene is named only where the DNA matches it firmly. Not every row has a clone size; where given, it reads once, few, many or a size class.

TRBJ2-3,TRBV6-1,-,TRBD2,CASSEAKIAGPGDTQYF,TGTGCCAGCAGTGAAGCGAAAATAGCGGGGCCCGGCGATACGCAGTATTTT
TRBJ2-7,TRBV6-2/TRBV6-3,-,TRBD2,CASSPRTSGGSTSYEQYF,TGTGCCAGCAGCCCTCGGACTAGCGGGGGGTCCACCTCCTACGAGCAGTACTTC
TRBJ1-1,TRBV7-6,-,TRBD1,CASSFQTGGNTEAFF,TGTGCCAGCAGCTTCCAGACAGGGGGGAACACTGAAGCTTTCTTT
TRBJ1-5,TRBV3-1/TRBV3-2,-,-,CASSQGLKPQHF,TGTGCCAGCAGCCAAGGTCTTAAGCCCCAGCATTTT
TRBJ1-5,TRBV10-3,-,-,CAISGGQGQSNQPQHF,TGTGCCATCAGTGGGGGCCAGGGCCAGAGCAATCAGCCCCAGCATTTT
TRBJ1-1,TRBV15,once,-,CATSRDLEQGDTEAFF,TGTGCCACCAGCAGAGATCTGGAACAGGGTGACACTGAAGCTTTCTTT
TRBJ2-3,TRBV5-1,-,-,CASSFLPTDYSTDTQYF,TGCGCCAGCAGCTTCCTTCCTACTGATTATAGCACAGATACGCAGTATTTT
TRBJ1-5,TRBV5-6,once,-,CASSSQGLDQPQHF,TGTGCCAGCAGCTCACAGGGACTAGATCAGCCCCAGCATTTT
TRBJ1-1,TRBV10-2,-,-,CASIPLGGRNTEAFF,TGCGCCAGCATTCCCCTTGGGGGAAGGAACACTGAAGCTTTCTTT
TRBJ2-1,TRBV12-3/TRBV12-4,-,-,CASRQGVGNEQFF,TGTGCCAGCAGGCAGGGAGTCGGCAATGAGCAGTTCTTC
TRBJ2-6,TRBV30,-,TRBD1,CAWSRGQGSSGANVLTF,TGTGCCTGGAGTAGGGGACAGGGATCCTCTGGGGCCAACGTCCTGACTTTC
TRBJ2-3,TRBV14,-,-,CASSQQTLVDTQYF,TGTGCCAGCAGCCAACAGACTCTGGTCGATACGCAGTATTTT
TRBJ1-2,TRBV18,-,TRBD1,CASSQWTGGGYGYTF,TGTGCCAGCTCCCAATGGACAGGGGGAGGATATGGCTACACCTTC